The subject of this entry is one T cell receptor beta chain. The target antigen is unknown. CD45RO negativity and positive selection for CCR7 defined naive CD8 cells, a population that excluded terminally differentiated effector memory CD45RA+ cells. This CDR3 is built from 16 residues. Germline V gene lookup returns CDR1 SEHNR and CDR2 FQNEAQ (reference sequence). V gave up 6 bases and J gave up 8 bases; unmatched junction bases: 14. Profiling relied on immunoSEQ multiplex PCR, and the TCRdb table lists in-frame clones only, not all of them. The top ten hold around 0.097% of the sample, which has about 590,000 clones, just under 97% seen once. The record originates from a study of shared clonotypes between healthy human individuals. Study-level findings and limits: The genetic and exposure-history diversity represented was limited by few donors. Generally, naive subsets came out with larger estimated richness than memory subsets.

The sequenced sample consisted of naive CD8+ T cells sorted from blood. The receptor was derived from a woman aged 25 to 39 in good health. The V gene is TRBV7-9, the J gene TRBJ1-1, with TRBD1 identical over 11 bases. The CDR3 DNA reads TGTGCCAGCAGATCAACTGGACAGGGGGCCGGCGGGGAAGCTTTCTTT. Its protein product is CASRSTGQGAGGEAFF.